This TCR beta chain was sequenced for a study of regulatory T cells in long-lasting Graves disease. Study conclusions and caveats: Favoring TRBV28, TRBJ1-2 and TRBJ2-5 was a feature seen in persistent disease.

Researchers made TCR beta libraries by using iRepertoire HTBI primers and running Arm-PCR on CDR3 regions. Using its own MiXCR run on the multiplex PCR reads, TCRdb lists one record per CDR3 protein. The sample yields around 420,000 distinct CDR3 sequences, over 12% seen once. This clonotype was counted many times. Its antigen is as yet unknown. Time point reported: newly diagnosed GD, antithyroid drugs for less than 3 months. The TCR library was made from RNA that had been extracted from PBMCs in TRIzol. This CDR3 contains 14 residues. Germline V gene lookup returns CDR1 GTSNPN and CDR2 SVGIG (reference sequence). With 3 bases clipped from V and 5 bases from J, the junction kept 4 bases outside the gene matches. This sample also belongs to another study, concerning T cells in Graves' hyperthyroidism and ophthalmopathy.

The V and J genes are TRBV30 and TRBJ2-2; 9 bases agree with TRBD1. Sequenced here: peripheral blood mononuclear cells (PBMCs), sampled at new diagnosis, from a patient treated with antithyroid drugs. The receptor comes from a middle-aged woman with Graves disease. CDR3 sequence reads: CAWSGTGSTGELFF. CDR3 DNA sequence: TGTGCCTGGAGCGGGACAGGGTCGACCGGGGAGCTGTTTTTT.